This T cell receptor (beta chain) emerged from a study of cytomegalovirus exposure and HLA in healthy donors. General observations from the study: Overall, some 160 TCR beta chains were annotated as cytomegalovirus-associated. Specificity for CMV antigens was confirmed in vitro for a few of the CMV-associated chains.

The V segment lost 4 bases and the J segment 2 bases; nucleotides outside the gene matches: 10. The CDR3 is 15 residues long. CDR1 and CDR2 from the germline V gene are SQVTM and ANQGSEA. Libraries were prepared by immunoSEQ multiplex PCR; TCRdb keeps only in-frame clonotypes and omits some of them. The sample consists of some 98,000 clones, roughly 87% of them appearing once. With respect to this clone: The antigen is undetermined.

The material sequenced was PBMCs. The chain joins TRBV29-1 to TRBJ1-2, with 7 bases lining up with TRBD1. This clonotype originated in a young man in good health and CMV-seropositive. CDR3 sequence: CSVGNRDRINYGYTF. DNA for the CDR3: TGCAGCGTTGGAAACCGGGACAGAATAAACTATGGCTACACCTTC.